This T cell receptor (beta chain) appears in the sequencing data of a study of T-cell reconstitution after alpha-beta-depleted transplantation in children. Preparation of the TCRbeta library used unique molecular identifiers. Using its own MiXCR run on the PCR reads, TCRdb lists one record per CDR3 protein. The table has around 400,000 distinct CDR3 sequences, about a fifth seen once. In its sample, this clonotype was seen many times. V lost 4 bases to trimming and J lost 5 bases, with 15 bases between them. The CDR3 is made up of 13 amino acids. Germline V gene sequence: CDR1 DFQATT, CDR2 SNEGSKA (reference sequence).

This receptor was obtained from a human donor who donated a stem cell graft to a child with acute myeloid leukemia. The source material was PBMCs from the stem cell graft donor, sampled from the stem cell graft. V usage is TRBV20-1 and J usage is TRBJ2-7, with D perhaps matching TRBD1 or TRBD2 (5 bases each). The CDR3 region has the DNA TGCAGTGCTAAGACGGGACCTCACGACGAGCAGTACTTC. Encoded protein: CSAKTGPHDEQYF.